The 28 T cell receptor beta chains below were found in one sample sequenced in a study of CD8+ T cells in alopecia areata (dated by TCRdb to 2016 to 2018). The library was generated by the immunoSEQ multiplex PCR assay. For TCR sequencing, RNA was extracted from every sample and reverse transcribed into cDNA to serve as template. Held by TCRdb, this immuneACCESS table contains in-frame sequences only and omits some clones. Under half of the omission traces to an unresolved V gene where checked; the cause of the rest is unknown. Here the sample has 250,000 to 300,000 clones; 55% to 75% occur a single time. Together, the top ten hold about 1.8% of the sample. According to the study, the label for this sample's time point signals: 24 weeks on oral tofacitinib. The treatment or condition label, read with the paper, signifies: oral pan-JAK inhibitor, 5-10 mg twice daily. The material sequenced was CD4+ T cells sorted from blood, taken at week 24, from a patient treated with tofacitinib. The receptors were gathered from a human donor with alopecia areata.

This rearrangement joins TRBV29-1 to TRBJ2-7, with 9 bases lining up with TRBD1. This CDR3 comprises 14 residues. Germline CDR1 and CDR2: SQVTM and ANQGSEA. With V trimmed by 7 bases and J by 1 base, 8 bases remained unmatched. The CDR3 bases are TGCAGCGCAAGAACAGGGGGCGGATCCTACGAGCAGTACTTC. This gives the protein CSARTGGGSYEQYF.

The CDR3 nucleotides read TGTGCCTCCTCACGCCAGGGGCGTCCAAGGGAGACCCAGTACTTC. It encodes CASSRQGRPRETQYF. The chain employs TRBV30 and TRBJ2-5, with D possibly matching TRBD1 (6 bases). The V end was cut by 7 bases, the J end by 5 bases, with 23 bases between. The CDR3 runs to 15 residues. Germline values: CDR1 GTSNPN, CDR2 SVGIG (reference sequence).

This clone was observed a handful of times. The V and J genes are TRBV7-8 and TRBJ2-5; D is unresolved. V gave up 4 bases and J gave up 3 bases, with 3 bases separating them. CDR1 is SGHVS and CDR2 is FQNEAQ in the germline V gene. The CDR3 consists of 11 residues. CDR3 nucleotides: TGTGCCAGCAGCTCGAAAGAGACCCAGTACTTC. Protein: CASSSKETQYF.

The chain recombines TRBV6-5 with TRBJ2-7; 10 bases fit TRBD1. The germline CDR1 and CDR2 sequences are MNHEY and SVGAGI. This CDR3 spans 15 amino acids. Trimming cost V 2 bases and J 3 bases; bases outside gene matches: 4. CDR3 sequence (DNA): TGTGCCAGCAGTTACCGCGGGACAGGGGACTACGAGCAGTACTTC. This translates into CASSYRGTGDYEQYF.

The V and J genes are TRBV7-2 and TRBJ2-7; D remains unclear. Germline values: CDR1 SGHTA, CDR2 FQGNSA. V was shortened by 1 base and J by 6 bases, with 10 bases between the two germline ends. This CDR3 is built from 13 residues. The CDR3 region has the DNA TGTGCCAGCAGCTTAGATCAGCGTGCCGAGCAGTACTTC. The encoded protein is CASSLDQRAEQYF.

The chain combines TRBV5-4 with TRBJ1-2, with TRBD1 identical over 7 bases. V lost 4 bases and J lost 3; bases outside the gene matches: 3. Per germline, CDR1 SGHNT and CDR2 YYREEE (reference sequence). The CDR3 has 13 amino acids. The CDR3 coding sequence is TGTGCCAGCAGCAGTCAGGGGGACTATGGCTACACCTTC. Translated: CASSSQGDYGYTF.

This chain uses TRBV2 with TRBJ2-7; the D is unclear. Trimming pared 1 base from V and 4 bases from J, leaving 8 bases between. The CDR3 runs to 13 residues. Looked up from germline, CDR1 is SNHLY and CDR2 is FYNNEI. The CDR3 loop is CASSEEAMYEQYF. CDR3 DNA sequence: TGTGCCAGCAGTGAAGAGGCGATGTACGAGCAGTACTTC.

The V gene is TRBV10-3, the J gene TRBJ1-2, with D maybe TRBD1 (5 bases). Germline CDR1 ENHRY, CDR2 SYGVKD. Trimming pared 4 bases from V and 3 bases from J, leaving 9 bases between. The CDR3 sequence is 13 residues long. As DNA, the CDR3 is TGTGCCATCAGTGCAGAGGGGTACTATGGCTACACCTTC. Translation gives CAISAEGYYGYTF.

This sequence joins TRBV30 and TRBJ2-7, with D perhaps matching TRBD1 (6 bases). Germline CDR1 is GTSNPN and CDR2 is SVGIG (reference sequence). V was cut by 2 bases and J by 6 bases, with 20 bases left in between. The CDR3 has 15 residues. The CDR3 nucleotides are TGTGCCTGGAGTTTCTCCCGACAGGCCATAGGCGAGCAGTACTTC. Its translation is CAWSFSRQAIGEQYF.

The V gene is TRBV5-1, the J gene TRBJ2-1, with D perhaps TRBD1 (6 bases). Trimming cost V 6 bases and J 4 bases, with 14 bases left between them. The germline V gene encodes CDR1 SGHRS and CDR2 YFSETQ. This CDR3 region has 14 residues. CDR3 residues: CASTPSGAYNEQFF. The CDR3 bases are TGCGCCAGCACACCGTCAGGGGCGTACAATGAGCAGTTCTTC.

J is TRBJ2-7 and V is TRBV11-2, with 12 bases that match TRBD2. CDR3 length: 15 residues. Per the germline V gene, CDR1 is SGHAT and CDR2 is FQNNGV. The trim removed 3 bases at V and 4 bases at J, leaving 4 bases unmatched. CDR3 nucleotides: TGTGCCAGCAGCTTCGCTAGCGGGGGGGCTTACGAGCAGTACTTC. This gives the protein CASSFASGGAYEQYF.

The chain employs TRBV28 and TRBJ2-2; D remains ambiguous. This CDR3 is 14 amino acids long. V was shortened by 2 bases and J by 5 bases, with 9 bases between the two germline ends. CDR1 is MDHEN, CDR2 SYDVKM, per germline. CDR3 in amino acids: CASSLPSPTGELFF. The CDR3, as DNA: TGTGCCAGCAGTTTACCGAGTCCGACCGGGGAGCTGTTTTTT. Supplemented by reference TRBV28 and TRBJ2-2, the full variable domain reads DVKVTQSSRYLVKRTGEKVFLECVQDMDHENMFWYRQDPGLGLRLIYFSYDVKMKEKGDIPEGYSVSREKKERFSLILESASTNQTSMYLCASSLPSPTGELFFGEGSRLTVL.

J is TRBJ2-1 and V is TRBV30; tentatively, D is TRBD1 (6 bases). Germline CDR1 GTSNPN, CDR2 SVGIG (reference sequence). Trimming removed 8 bases at V and 12 bases at J, with 20 bases between. The CDR3 is 12 amino acids. The CDR3 spells CAHRASASGQFF. CDR3 bases: TGTGCCCACAGGGCCAGCGCAAGCGGGCAGTTCTTC.

This chain connects TRBV29-1 to TRBJ1-1; the D gene is possibly TRBD1 (5 bases). In germline, CDR1 is SQVTM, CDR2 ANQGSEA. The CDR3 totals 15 residues. The V gene lost 6 bases and the J gene lost 1 base, with 18 bases spanning the gap. In DNA, the CDR3 is TGCAGCGTGACAGCCACCACTGTCGGGAACACTGAAGCTTTCTTT. Its protein product is CSVTATTVGNTEAFF. Using reference TRBV29-1 and TRBJ1-1 for the parts outside the CDR3, the full variable domain is SAVISQKPSRDICQRGTSLTIQCQVDSQVTMMFWYRQQPGQSLTLIATANQGSEATYESGFVIDKFPISRPNLTFSTLTVSNMSPEDSSIYLCSVTATTVGNTEAFFGQGTRLTVV.

The chain joins TRBV27 to TRBJ1-6; no firm D call. The V and J ends lost 8 bases and 6 bases respectively, with 14 bases between them. The CDR3 spans 14 residues. The germline CDR1 and CDR2 sequences are MNHEY and SMNVEV (reference sequence). The CDR3 bases are TGTGCCAGCGCGTGGAGGGATGGTAATTCACCCCTCCACTTT. Residues: CASAWRDGNSPLHF.

This clone has just a few counts. The genes are TRBV7-9 and TRBJ1-6; 7 bases agree with TRBD1. The junction had 15 bases not matched to a gene; V was cut back by 5 bases and J by 14 bases. Germline V gives CDR1 SEHNR, CDR2 FQNEAQ (reference sequence). The length of the CDR3 is 15 residues. This chain's CDR3 is CASSKPSSTGQTLHF. In DNA form, the CDR3 reads TGTGCCAGCAGCAAACCCTCTTCGACAGGGCAAACCCTCCACTTT. Together with reference TRBV7-9 and TRBJ1-6, the CDR3 gives the full variable domain: DTGVSQNPRHKITKRGQNVTFRCDPISEHNRLYWYRQTLGQGPEFLTYFQNEAQLEKSRLLSDRFSAERPKGSFSTLEIQRTEQGDSAMYLCASSKPSSTGQTLHFGNGTRLTVT.

Ten or more counts support this clone. This chain uses TRBV28 with TRBJ2-5; TRBD2 matches 7 bases. The germline gives CDR1 MDHEN, CDR2 SYDVKM. The trim removed 2 bases at V and 5 bases at J, leaving 8 bases unmatched. The CDR3 extends over 15 amino acids. The CDR3 coding sequence is TGTGCCAGCAGTTTACCGAGAGCGGGGCGGGAGACCCAGTACTTC. This encodes CASSLPRAGRETQYF.

As to this clone: Sequence at one end of the junction differs from germline and may be a read error. The V call is TRBV7-7, the J call TRBJ2-4; 7 positions match TRBD1. CDR1 and CDR2 (germline): SSHAT, FNYEAQ (reference sequence). This CDR3 contains 15 residues. The CDR3 sequence: CASSPGRGSKNIQYF. CDR3 coding DNA: TGTGCTAGCAGTCCGGGCAGGGGGAGCAAAAACATTCAGTACTTC.

The chain joins TRBV20-1 to TRBJ1-1; D not certain. CDR3 length: 10 residues. The germline CDR1 and CDR2 sequences are DFQATT and SNEGSKA (reference sequence). Trimming took off 8 bases at V and 3 bases at J, with 7 bases between the two ends. DNA for the CDR3: TGCAGTATTAGGTACACTGAAGCTTTCTTT. Its protein is CSIRYTEAFF.

The V and J genes are TRBV20-1 and TRBJ2-3; D gene unclear. Germline V CDR1 and CDR2: DFQATT, SNEGSKA (reference sequence). Trimming took off 5 bases at V and 3 bases at J, with 6 bases between the two ends. The CDR3 spans 11 residues. In DNA form, the CDR3 reads TGCAGTGCTTCCCCAACAGATACGCAGTATTTT. Protein product: CSASPTDTQYF.

V usage is TRBV18 and J usage is TRBJ1-1; possibly TRBD1 for D (5 bases). The V and J ends lost 4 bases and 0 bases respectively, with 9 bases between them. The CDR3 length is 14 residues. CDR1 KGHSH and CDR2 LQKENI come from the germline V gene. The CDR3 is CASSLRQLNTEAFF. The CDR3 coding sequence is TGTGCCAGCTCACTACGACAGTTGAACACTGAAGCTTTCTTT.

The V and J genes are TRBV29-1 and TRBJ1-4; D unclear. Germline V gene sequence: CDR1 SQVTM, CDR2 ANQGSEA. The CDR3 sequence is 11 residues long. Between the trimmed V and J ends, which lost 5 bases and 4 bases, there was a span of 5 bases. DNA of the CDR3: TGCAGCGTTTTTCTTAATGAAAAACTGTTTTTT. Its protein product is CSVFLNEKLFF.

This clone was counted a few times. The chain couples TRBV7-6 to TRBJ2-3, with 8 bases that match TRBD2. The V segment lost 3 bases and the J segment 0 bases; nucleotides outside the gene matches: 8. Germline V gene data show CDR1 as SGHVS and CDR2 as FNYEAQ. This CDR3 has 17 residues. The CDR3 bases are TGTGCCAGCAGCTTGGCCTTAGCGGGGTCGAGCACAGATACGCAGTATTTT. This sequence encodes CASSLALAGSSTDTQYF.

The V call is TRBV10-3, the J call TRBJ2-5; possibly TRBD2 for D (6 bases). The CDR3 consists of 15 residues. Trimming stripped 3 bases from V and 0 bases from J, with 11 bases between. CDR1 is ENHRY, CDR2 SYGVKD, per germline. In DNA form, the CDR3 reads TGTGCCATCAGTGATGGCGGGGCAGACCAAGAGACCCAGTACTTC. Translation: CAISDGGADQETQYF.

The rearrangement links TRBV30 to TRBJ2-5; D call uncertain. The V end lost 8 bases, the J end lost 3 bases, and 16 bases lay between the germline ends. CDR1 GTSNPN and CDR2 SVGIG come from the germline V gene (reference sequence). This CDR3 contains 13 residues. The CDR3 region is CARSAPGEETQYF. CDR3 bases: TGTGCCCGGTCTGCCCCTGGGGAAGAGACCCAGTACTTC.

The rearrangement uses TRBV27 and TRBJ1-2; D uncertain. V lost 0 bases and J lost 1, with 3 bases in between. CDR1 is MNHEY, CDR2 SMNVEV, per germline (reference sequence). This CDR3 contains 13 residues. For the CDR3, the DNA is TGTGCCAGCAGTTTATCACTTAACTATGGCTACACCTTC. Amino acid sequence: CASSLSLNYGYTF.

This clone was detected a few times. This chain connects TRBV30 to TRBJ1-1; no reliable D call. Between the trimmed V and J ends, which lost 1 base and 6 bases, there was a span of 12 bases. Germline values: CDR1 GTSNPN, CDR2 SVGIG (reference sequence). The CDR3 loop spans 13 amino acids. CDR3 DNA: TGTGCCTGGAGTGCCTCCCACGTCGCTGAAGCTTTCTTT. Protein sequence: CAWSASHVAEAFF.

V gene TRBV5-4 combines with J gene TRBJ2-5, with D perhaps given as TRBD1 or TRBD2 (5 bases each). Germline CDR1 is SGHNT and CDR2 is YYREEE (reference sequence). V was cut by 6 bases and J by 5 bases, with 17 bases left in between. The CDR3 consists of 14 residues. CDR3: CASTLPAEGETQYF. In DNA, the CDR3 is TGTGCCAGCACCCTTCCGGCAGAGGGGGAGACCCAGTACTTC. Full variable domain (missing parts from reference TRBV5-4 and TRBJ2-5): ETGVTQSPTHLIKTRGQQVTLRCSSQSGHNTVSWYQQALGQGPQFIFQYYREEENGRGNFPPRFSGLQFPNYSSELNVNALELDDSALYLCASTLPAEGETQYFGPGTRLLVL.